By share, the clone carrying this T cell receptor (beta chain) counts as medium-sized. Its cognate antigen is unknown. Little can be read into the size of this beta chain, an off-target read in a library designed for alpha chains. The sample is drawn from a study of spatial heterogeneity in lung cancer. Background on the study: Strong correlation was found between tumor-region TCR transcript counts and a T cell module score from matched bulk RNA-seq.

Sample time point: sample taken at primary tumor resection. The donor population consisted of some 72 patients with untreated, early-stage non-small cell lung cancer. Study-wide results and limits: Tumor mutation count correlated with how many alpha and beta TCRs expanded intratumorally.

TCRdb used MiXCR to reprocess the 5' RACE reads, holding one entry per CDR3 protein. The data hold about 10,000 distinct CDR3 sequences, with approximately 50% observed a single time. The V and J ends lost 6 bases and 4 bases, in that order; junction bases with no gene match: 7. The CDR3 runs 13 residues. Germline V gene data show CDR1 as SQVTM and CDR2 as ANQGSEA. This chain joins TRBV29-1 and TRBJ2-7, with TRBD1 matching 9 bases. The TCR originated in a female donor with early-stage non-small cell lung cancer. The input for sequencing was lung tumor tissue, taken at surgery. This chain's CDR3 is CSVETGTGYEQYF. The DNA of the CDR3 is TGCAGCGTGGAAACCGGGACAGGGTACGAGCAGTACTTC.